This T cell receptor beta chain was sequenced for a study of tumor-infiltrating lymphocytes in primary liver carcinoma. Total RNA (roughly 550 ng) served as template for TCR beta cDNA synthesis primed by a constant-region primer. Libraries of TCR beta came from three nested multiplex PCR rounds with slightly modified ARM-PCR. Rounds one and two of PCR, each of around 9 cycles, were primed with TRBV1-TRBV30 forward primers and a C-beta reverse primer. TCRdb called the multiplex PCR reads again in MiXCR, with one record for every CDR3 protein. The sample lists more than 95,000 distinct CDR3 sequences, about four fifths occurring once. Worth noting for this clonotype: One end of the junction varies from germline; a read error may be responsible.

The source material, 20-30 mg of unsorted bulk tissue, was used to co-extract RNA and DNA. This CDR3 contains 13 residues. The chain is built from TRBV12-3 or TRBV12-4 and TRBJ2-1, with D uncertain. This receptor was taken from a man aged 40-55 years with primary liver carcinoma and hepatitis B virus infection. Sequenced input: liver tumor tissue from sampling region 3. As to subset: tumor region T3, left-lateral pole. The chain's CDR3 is CASSPFSRPEQLF. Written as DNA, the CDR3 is TGTGCCAGCAGTCCTTTCTCGCGCCCCGAGCAGCTCTTC.